The present T cell receptor beta chain was sequenced within a study of PD-L1 blockade in urothelial cancer. Across the study: When patients started atezolizumab in the mid-2010s, it was given at 1,200 mg intravenously every 3 weeks. At 6 weeks and at 3 weeks (second dose) after treatment start, blood was analyzed.

What went into each PCR as a spike was synthetic TCR analog templates. TCRdb keeps only in-frame clones here, not all; method: immunoSEQ multiplex PCR. The sample yields 85,000 to 100,000 clones, 80% to 90% seen once. Time point noted: pretreatment peripheral blood. Patients were living with locally advanced or metastatic urothelial carcinoma. CDR1 is SGHRS, CDR2 YFSETQ, per germline. The trim removed 2 bases at V and 3 bases at J, leaving 4 bases unmatched. The CDR3 runs 15 residues. The sequence was collected from a man between 60 and 75 years old with urothelial cancer. The starting material was PBMCs, obtained around atezolizumab (anti-PD-L1) treatment. This chain uses TRBV5-1 with TRBJ2-1; 8 positions match TRBD2. CDR3 DNA: TGCGCCAGCAGCTTAGCGGGAGAGGGCTACAATGAGCAGTTCTTC. Translation: CASSLAGEGYNEQFF.